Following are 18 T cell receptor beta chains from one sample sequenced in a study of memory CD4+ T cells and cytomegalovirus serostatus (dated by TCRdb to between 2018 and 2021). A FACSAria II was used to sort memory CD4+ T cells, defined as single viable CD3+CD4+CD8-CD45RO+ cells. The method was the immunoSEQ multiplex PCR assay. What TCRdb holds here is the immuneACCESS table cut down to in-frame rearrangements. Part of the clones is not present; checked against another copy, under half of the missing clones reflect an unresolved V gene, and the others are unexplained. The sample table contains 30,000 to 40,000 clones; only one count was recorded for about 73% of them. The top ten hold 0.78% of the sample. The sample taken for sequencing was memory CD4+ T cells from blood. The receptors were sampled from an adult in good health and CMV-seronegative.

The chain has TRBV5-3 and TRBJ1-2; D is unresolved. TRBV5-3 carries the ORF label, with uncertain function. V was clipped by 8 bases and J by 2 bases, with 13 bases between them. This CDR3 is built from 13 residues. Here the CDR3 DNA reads TGTGCCAGCGCTGAGGGAGAGAACTATGGCTACACCTTC. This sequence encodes CASAEGENYGYTF.

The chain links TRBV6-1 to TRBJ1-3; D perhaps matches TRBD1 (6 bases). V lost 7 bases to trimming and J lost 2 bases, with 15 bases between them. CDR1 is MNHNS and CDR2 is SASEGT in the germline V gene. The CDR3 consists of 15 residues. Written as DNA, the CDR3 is TGTGCCAGCATTGAGGGGGGTTCAGCTGGAAACACCATATATTTT. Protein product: CASIEGGSAGNTIYF.

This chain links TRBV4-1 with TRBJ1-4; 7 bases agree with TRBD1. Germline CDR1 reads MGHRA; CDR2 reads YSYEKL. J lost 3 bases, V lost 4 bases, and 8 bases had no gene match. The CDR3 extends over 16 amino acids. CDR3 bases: TGCGCCAGCAGCCGAGACGCTACAGGGGCTAATGAAAAACTGTTTTTT. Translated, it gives CASSRDATGANEKLFF.

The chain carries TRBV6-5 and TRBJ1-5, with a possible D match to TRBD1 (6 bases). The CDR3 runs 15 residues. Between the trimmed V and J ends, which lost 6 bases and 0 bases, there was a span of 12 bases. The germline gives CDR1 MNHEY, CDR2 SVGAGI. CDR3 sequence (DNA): TGTGCCAGCAGCCCCACAGGGTATAGCAATCAGCCCCAGCATTTT. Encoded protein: CASSPTGYSNQPQHF.

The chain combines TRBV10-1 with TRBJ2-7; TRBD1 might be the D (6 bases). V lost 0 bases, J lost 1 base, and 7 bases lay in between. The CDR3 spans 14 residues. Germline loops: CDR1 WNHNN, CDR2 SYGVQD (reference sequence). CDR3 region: CASSESGASYEQYF. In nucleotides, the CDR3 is TGCGCCAGCAGTGAGTCGGGGGCTTCCTACGAGCAGTACTTC.

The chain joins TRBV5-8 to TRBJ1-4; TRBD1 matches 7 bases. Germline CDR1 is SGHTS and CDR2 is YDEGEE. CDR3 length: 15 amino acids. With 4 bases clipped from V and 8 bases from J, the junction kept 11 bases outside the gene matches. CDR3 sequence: CASSGRDRELEKLFF. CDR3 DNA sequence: TGTGCCAGCAGCGGGAGGGACAGAGAGCTAGAAAAACTGTTTTTT.

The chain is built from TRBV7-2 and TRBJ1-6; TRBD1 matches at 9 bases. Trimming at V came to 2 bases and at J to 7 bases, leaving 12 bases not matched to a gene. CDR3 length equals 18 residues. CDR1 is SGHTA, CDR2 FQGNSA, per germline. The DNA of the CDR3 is TGTGCCAGCAGCTTATCGAGAGGGTCCGGGACAGGGAATTCACCCCTCCACTTT. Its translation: CASSLSRGSGTGNSPLHF.

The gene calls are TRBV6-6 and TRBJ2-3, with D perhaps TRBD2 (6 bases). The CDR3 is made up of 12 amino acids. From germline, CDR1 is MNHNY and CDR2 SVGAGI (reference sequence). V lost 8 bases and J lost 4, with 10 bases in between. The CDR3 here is CASGGTPDTQYF. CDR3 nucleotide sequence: TGTGCCAGCGGAGGGACGCCAGATACGCAGTATTTT.

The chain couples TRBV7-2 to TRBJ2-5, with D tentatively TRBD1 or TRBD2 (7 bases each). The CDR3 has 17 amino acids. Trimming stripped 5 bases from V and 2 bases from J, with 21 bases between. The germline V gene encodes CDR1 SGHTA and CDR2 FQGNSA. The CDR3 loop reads CASSQGGAGEKQETQYF. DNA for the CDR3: TGTGCCAGCAGCCAGGGGGGCGCGGGGGAGAAACAAGAGACCCAGTACTTC.

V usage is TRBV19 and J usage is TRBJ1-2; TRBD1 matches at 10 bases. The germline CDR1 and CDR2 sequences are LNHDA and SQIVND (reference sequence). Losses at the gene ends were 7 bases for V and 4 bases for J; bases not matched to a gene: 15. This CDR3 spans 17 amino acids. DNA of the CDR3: TGTGCCAGTATTGATAGGGTCAACCGGGACAGGGGCTATGGCTACACCTTC. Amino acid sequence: CASIDRVNRDRGYGYTF.

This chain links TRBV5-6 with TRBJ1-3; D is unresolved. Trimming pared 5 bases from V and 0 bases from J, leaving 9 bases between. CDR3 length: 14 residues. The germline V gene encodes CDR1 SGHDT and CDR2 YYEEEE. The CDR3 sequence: CASSPLNSGNTIYF. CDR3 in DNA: TGTGCCAGCAGTCCCCTCAACTCTGGAAACACCATATATTTT. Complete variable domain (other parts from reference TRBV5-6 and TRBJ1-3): DAGVTQSPTHLIKTRGQQVTLRCSPKSGHDTVSWYQQALGQGPQFIFQYYEEEERQRGNFPDRFSGHQFPNYSSELNVNALLLGDSALYLCASSPLNSGNTIYFGEGSWLTVV.

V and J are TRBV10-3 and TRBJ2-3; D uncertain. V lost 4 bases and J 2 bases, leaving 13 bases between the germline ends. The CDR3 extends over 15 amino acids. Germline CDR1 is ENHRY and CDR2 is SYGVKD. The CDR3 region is CAISGSRNSTDTQYF. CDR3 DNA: TGTGCCATCAGTGGTAGTCGAAATTCCACAGATACGCAGTATTTT.

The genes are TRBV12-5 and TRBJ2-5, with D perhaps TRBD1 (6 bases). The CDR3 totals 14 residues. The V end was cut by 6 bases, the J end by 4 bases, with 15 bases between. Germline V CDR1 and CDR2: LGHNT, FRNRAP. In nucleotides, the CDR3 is TGTGCTAGTGGACTATTCTCAGGGGCAGAGACCCAGTACTTC. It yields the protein CASGLFSGAETQYF.

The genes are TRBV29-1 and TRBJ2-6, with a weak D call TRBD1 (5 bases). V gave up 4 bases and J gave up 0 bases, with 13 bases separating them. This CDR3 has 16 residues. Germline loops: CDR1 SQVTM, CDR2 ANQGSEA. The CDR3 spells CSVGGQDLSGANVLTF. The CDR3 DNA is TGCAGCGTTGGTGGACAAGACCTCTCTGGGGCCAACGTCCTGACTTTC.

The DNA for the CDR3 is TGTGCCAGGCCGCACGGGGACGTCTCCTACGAGCAGTACTTC. Its translation: CARPHGDVSYEQYF. The chain uses TRBV21-1 and TRBJ2-7. TRBV21-1 is listed as a pseudogene. This CDR3 has 14 residues.

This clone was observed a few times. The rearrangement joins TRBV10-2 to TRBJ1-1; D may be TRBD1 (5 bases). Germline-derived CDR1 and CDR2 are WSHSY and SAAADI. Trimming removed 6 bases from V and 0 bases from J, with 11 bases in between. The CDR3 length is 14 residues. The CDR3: CASSESTVNTEAFF. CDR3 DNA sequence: TGCGCCAGCAGCGAATCGACAGTGAACACTGAAGCTTTCTTT.

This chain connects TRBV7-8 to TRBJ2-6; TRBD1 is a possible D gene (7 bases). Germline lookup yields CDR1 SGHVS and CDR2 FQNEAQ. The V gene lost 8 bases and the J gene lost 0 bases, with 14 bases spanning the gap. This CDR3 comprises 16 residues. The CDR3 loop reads CASGSRGASGANVLTF. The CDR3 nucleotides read TGTGCCAGCGGGAGCAGGGGGGCCTCTGGGGCCAACGTCCTGACTTTC.

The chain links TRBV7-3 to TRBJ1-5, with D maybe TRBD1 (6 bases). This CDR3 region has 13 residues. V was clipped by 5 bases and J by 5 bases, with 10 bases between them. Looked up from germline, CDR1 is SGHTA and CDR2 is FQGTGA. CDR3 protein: CASSPDRDQPQHF. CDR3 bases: TGTGCCAGCAGCCCGGACAGAGATCAGCCCCAGCATTTT.